This T cell receptor beta chain was profiled in a study of T cells in tumors after PD-1 blockade. Background on the study: Prior checkpoint blockade, systemic immunosuppressant use, or anti-cancer therapy within 4 weeks excluded patients. Peripheral blood samples averaged approximately 33,000 unique clonotypes and about 110,000 templates.

The CDR3 covers 16 residues. The ends lost 4 bases at V and 6 bases at J; junction bases unmatched: 10. Points on this clone: What it recognizes is unknown.

Profiled with immunoSEQ multiplex PCR; TCRdb holds only in-frame clones, not every one. Of roughly 15,000 clones in the sample, roughly 87% were seen once. Findings and limits, study-wide: Blood contained about 43% of the tumor's TCR clonotypes.

The clonotype comes from a human donor with basal cell carcinoma. J is TRBJ2-2 and V is TRBV5-3; TRBD1 agrees at 9 bases. TRBV5-3 is filed as an ORF, its function uncertain. This specimen was PBMCs, taken after anti-PD-1 treatment. CDR3 loop: CARSGSQGQGAGELFF. CDR3 in DNA: TGTGCCAGAAGCGGATCACAGGGACAGGGTGCCGGGGAGCTGTTTTTT.